This T cell receptor (beta chain) emerged from a study of T cell responses to AZD1222 COVID-19 vaccine. With respect to this clone: Its antigen is currently unknown.

Study-level points and caveats: A mostly white British donor set with more females was recruited, and clonal diversity was possibly underestimated. Baseline seropositivity occurred in only a handful of AZD1222 recipients.

Repertoires were generated with immunoSEQ multiplex PCR, while TCRdb's copy carries only in-frame clones and drops some. The table includes some 150,000 clones, 85% to 95% detected once. The sequenced sample was peripheral blood, obtained on day 0 of AZD1222 vaccination. The TCR sequence derives from an adult in good health.

CDR3 loop: CAWAGGNNEKLFF. The CDR3 nucleotides read TGTGCCTGGGCTGGGGGGAATAATGAAAAACTGTTTTTT. The genes are TRBV30 and TRBJ1-4; maybe TRBD1 (5 bases). V lost 5 bases and J lost 4, with 11 bases in between. The CDR3 has 13 residues. Germline V gene lookup returns CDR1 GTSNPN and CDR2 SVGIG (reference sequence).